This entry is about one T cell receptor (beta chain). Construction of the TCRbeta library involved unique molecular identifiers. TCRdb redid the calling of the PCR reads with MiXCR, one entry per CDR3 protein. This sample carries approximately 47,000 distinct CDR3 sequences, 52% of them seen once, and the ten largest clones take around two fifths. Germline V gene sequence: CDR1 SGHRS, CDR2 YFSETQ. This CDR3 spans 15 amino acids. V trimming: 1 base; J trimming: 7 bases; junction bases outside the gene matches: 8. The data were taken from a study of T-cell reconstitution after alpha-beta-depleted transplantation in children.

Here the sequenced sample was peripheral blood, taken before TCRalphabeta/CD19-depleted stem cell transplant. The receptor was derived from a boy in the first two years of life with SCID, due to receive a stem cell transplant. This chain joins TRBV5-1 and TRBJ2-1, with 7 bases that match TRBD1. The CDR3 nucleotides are TGCGCCAGCAGCTTGCAGGACAGGATTCGAAATGAGCAGTTCTTC. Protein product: CASSLQDRIRNEQFF.